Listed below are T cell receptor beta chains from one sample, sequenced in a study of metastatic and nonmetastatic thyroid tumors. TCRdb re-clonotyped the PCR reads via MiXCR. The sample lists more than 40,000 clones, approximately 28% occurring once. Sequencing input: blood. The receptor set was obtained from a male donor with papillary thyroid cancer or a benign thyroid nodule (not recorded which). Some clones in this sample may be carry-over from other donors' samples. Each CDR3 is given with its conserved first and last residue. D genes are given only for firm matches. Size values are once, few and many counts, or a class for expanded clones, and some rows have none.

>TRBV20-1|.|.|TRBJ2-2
TGCAGTGCTAGTGGACTCGCGAACACCGGGGAGCTGTTTTTT
CSASGLANTGELFF
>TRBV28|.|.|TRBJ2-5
TGTGCCAGCAGTTTACAGGTCAGGGGACCCCAAGAGACCCAGTACTTC
CASSLQVRGPQETQYF
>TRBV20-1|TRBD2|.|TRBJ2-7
TGCAGTGTTCTTCCCGGTGCGGGAGGGCCCCAGTCCGAGCAGTACTTC
CSVLPGAGGPQSEQYF
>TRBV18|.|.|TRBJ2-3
TGTGCCAGCTCACCTACACCGGCAGATACGCAGTATTTT
CASSPTPADTQYF
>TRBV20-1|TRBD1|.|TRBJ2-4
TGCAGTGCAACAGGGGCCTTAGCCAAAAACATTCAGTACTTC
CSATGALAKNIQYF
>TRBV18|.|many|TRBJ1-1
TGTGCCAGCTCGCAAGGGGGCACTGAAGCTTTCTTT
CASSQGGTEAFF
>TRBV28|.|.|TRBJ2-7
TGTGCCATCACCCTCCGAGTCGAGCAGTACTTC
CAITLRVEQYF
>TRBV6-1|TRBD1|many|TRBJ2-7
TGTGCCAGCAGTGAAATTGGGACAGGGATTACCTACGAGCAGTACTTC
CASSEIGTGITYEQYF
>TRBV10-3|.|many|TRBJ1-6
TGTGCCATCAGTGAGGGACAGCCCCTATACTCCTATAATTCACCCCTCCACTTT
CAISEGQPLYSYNSPLHF
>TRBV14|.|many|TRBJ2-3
TGTGCCAGCAGCCCGTGGGGTAGCACAGATACGCAGTATTTT
CASSPWGSTDTQYF
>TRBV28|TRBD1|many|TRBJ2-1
TGTGCCAGCAGCGGACAGGGTCGTGAGCAGTTCTTC
CASSGQGREQFF
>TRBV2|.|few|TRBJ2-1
TGTGCCAGCAGTCTCCGAAGGGGTGGGGACAATGAGCAGTTCTTC
CASSLRRGGDNEQFF
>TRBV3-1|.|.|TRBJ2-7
TGTGCCATCAGCCAAGTGGGTGGGCCCCACGAGCAGTACTTC
CAISQVGGPHEQYF
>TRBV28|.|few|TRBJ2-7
TGTGCCAGCAGCTCGCCACATGGGTCTCTCTCCTACGAGCAGTACTTC
CASSSPHGSLSYEQYF
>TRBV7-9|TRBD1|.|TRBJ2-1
TGTGCCAGCAGCTTGGGTGCAGGGGGCTACAATGATCAGTTCTTC
CASSLGAGGYNDQFF
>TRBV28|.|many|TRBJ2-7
TGTGCCAGCACGACGTCCGGGGCCTACGAGCAGTACTTC
CASTTSGAYEQYF
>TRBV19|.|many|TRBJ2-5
TGTGCCAGTAGTAAAACTAGTCCCCAAGAGACCCAGTACTTC
CASSKTSPQETQYF
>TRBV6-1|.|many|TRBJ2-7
TGTGCCAGCAGGGGAGCGAGCGAGCAGTACTTC
CASRGASEQYF
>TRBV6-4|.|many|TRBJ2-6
TGTGCCAGCAGTGACTCACACTCTGGGGCCAACGTCCTGACTTTC
CASSDSHSGANVLTF
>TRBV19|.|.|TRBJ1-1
TGTGCCAGTAGTATTACCCGGGCAGCTCTACCTGAAGCTTTCTTT
CASSITRAALPEAFF
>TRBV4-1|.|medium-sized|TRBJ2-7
TGCGCCAGCAGCCAAGGTTTGACTTACTCCTACGAGCAGTACTTC
CASSQGLTYSYEQYF
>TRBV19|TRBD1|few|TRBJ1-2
TGTGCCAGTAGTAGGCAGGGGGCCTTCTATGGCTACACCTTC
CASSRQGAFYGYTF
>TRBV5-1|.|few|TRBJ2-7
TGCGCCAGCAACCGCCTCAGCTCCTACAAGCAGTACTTC
CASNRLSSYKQYF
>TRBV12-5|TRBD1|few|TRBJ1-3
TGTGCTATTGGACCTGGGACAGTTCCAGGAAACACCATATATTTT
CAIGPGTVPGNTIYF
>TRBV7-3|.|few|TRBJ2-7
TGTGCCAGCAGCTTAACCCCTAAGGGCGAGCAGTACTTC
CASSLTPKGEQYF
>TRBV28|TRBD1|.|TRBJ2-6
TGTGCCAGCAGTTTGTCCTGGACAGGGCACTCTGGGGCCAACGTCCTGACTTTC
CASSLSWTGHSGANVLTF
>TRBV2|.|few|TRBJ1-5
TGTGCCAGCAGTTCTCATGTAGACAATCAGCCCCAGCATTTT
CASSSHVDNQPQHF
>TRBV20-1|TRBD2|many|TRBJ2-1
TGCAGTGCCTTGTCTAGCGGGAGAGTGTCCTACAATGAGCAGTTCTTC
CSALSSGRVSYNEQFF
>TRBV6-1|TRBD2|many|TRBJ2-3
TGTGCCAGCAGTGGGACTAGCGGGGGGGCAGATACGCAGTATTTT
CASSGTSGGADTQYF
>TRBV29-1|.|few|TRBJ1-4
TGCAGCGTTGGGTTCTCAACTAATGAAAAACTGTTTTTT
CSVGFSTNEKLFF
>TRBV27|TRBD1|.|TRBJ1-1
TGTGCCAGCAGTTTATTAACAGGGGAGGGCACTGAAGCTTTCTTT
CASSLLTGEGTEAFF
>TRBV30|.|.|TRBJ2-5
TGTGCCTTGATCGTGGGGGGATGTCAGGGAACCCAGTACTTC
CALIVGGCQGTQYF
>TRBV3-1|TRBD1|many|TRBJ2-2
TGTGCCAGCAGCGGTCCACAGGGGACCGGGGAGCTGTTTTTT
CASSGPQGTGELFF
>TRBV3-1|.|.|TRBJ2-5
TGTGCCAGCAGCAGGGGTCTCGGAGAGACCCAGTACTTC
CASSRGLGETQYF
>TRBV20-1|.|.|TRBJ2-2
TGCAGTGCAGACCCGAGCGGGGAGCTGTTTTTT
CSADPSGELFF
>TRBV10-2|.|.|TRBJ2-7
TGCGCCAGCATGATCTCCACGTGTAGCTACGAGCAGTACTTC
CASMISTCSYEQYF
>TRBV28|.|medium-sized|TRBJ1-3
TGTGCCAGCAGTGAACACAGGGCGAAGGGAAACACCATATATTTT
CASSEHRAKGNTIYF
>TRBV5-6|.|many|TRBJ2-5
TGTGCCAGCAGCACCCTGGGGGGAAGGAAGACCCAGTACTTC
CASSTLGGRKTQYF
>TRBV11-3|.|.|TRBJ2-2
TGTGCCAGCAGCCTGCGGTTCGGGGAGCTGTTTTTT
CASSLRFGELFF
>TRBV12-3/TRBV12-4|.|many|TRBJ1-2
TGTGCCAGCAGTTTAGCTGGGGTCAGCAGCTACACCTTC
CASSLAGVSSYTF
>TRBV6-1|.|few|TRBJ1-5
TGTGCCAGCAGTGAAGTCAAGGGGTTGCTACAGCCCCAGCATTTT
CASSEVKGLLQPQHF
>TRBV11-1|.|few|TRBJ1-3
TGTGCCAGCAGCTTAGGGAGGCCGGAGATCTCTGGAAACACCATATATTTT
CASSLGRPEISGNTIYF
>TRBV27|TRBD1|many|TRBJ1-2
TGTGCCAGCATGTCATTGACAGGGAACTATGGCTACACCTTC
CASMSLTGNYGYTF
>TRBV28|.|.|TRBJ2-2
TGTGCCAGCAGTTTAAGAAGGGAGCTCTTTTTT
CASSLRRELFF
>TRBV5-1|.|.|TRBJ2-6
TGCGCCAGCAGCTTTAGATCCCAGGAGGCCTCTGGGGCCAACGTCCTGACTTTC
CASSFRSQEASGANVLTF
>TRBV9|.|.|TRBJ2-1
TGTGCCAGCAGTAAAAAAGTAAGCTCCTACAATGAGCAGTTCTTC
CASSKKVSSYNEQFF
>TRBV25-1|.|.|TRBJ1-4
TGTGCCAGCAGTGGCCCTTACCAGGGGAAAGAAAAACGGTTCTTT
CASSGPYQGKEKRFF
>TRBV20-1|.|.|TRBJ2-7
TGCAGTCTCAACCTAGTGGGACCGTACGAGCAGTACTTC
CSLNLVGPYEQYF
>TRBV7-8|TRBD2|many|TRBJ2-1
TGTGCCAGCAGCTTAGGAAGAGGGGCTAGCGGCAATGAGCAGTTCTTC
CASSLGRGASGNEQFF
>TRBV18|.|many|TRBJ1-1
TGTGCCAGCTCACCACTCGTGGGGGTAGACACTGAAGCTTTCTTT
CASSPLVGVDTEAFF